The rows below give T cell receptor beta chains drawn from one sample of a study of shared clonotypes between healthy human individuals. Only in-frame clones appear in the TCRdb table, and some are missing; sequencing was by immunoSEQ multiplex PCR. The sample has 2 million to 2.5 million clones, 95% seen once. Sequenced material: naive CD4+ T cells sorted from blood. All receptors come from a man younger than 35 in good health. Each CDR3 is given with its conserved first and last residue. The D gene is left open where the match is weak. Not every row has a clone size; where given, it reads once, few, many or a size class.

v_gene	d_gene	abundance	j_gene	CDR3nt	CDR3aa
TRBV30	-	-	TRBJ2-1	TGTGCCTGGAGTGGGGGGCTGGCCAATGAGCAGTTCTTC	CAWSGGLANEQFF
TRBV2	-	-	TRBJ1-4	TGTGCCAGCAGTGAATCGGGGCGGTCAACTAATGAAAAACTGTTTTTT	CASSESGRSTNEKLFF
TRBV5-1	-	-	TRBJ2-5	TGCGCCAGCAGCCGAGGGGGAGTCGAGCGGGAGACCCAGTACTTC	CASSRGGVERETQYF
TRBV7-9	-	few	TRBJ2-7	TGTGCCAGCAGCTCGCGGGACTTACCATCTCAGGGGCAGTACTTC	CASSSRDLPSQGQYF
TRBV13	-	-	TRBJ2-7	TGTGCCAGCAGCTTGGGCAGGGGAAGCTACGAGCAGTACTTC	CASSLGRGSYEQYF
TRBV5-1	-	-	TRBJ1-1	TGCGCCAGCAGCTTGGATGGGGGATTGAACACTGAAGCTTTCTTT	CASSLDGGLNTEAFF
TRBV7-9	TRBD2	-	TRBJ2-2	TGTGCCAGCAGCCCCGCGGGAGGGCCCACCGGGGAGCTGTTTTTT	CASSPAGGPTGELFF
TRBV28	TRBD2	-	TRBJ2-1	TGTGCCAGCAGTTCTCGCGGGAGGAGAAAATACAATGAGCAGTTCTTC	CASSSRGRRKYNEQFF
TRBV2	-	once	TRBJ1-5	TGTGCCAGTGGATGGTTTTCCCAGCCCCAGCATTTT	CASGWFSQPQHF
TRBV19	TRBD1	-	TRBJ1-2	TGTGCCAGTATGGAGGGAGGGACAGGGGACTATGGCTACACCTTC	CASMEGGTGDYGYTF
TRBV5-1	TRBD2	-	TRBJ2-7	TGCGCCAGCAGCGGACTAGCGGGAGGGTACGAGCAGTACTTC	CASSGLAGGYEQYF
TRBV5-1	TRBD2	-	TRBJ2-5	TGCGCCAGCAGCTTGGCCCCAGCGGGGGACCAAGAGACCCAGTACTTC	CASSLAPAGDQETQYF
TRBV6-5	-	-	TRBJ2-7	TGTGCCAGCAGCGGTGGCGGGGCCGGCTCCTACGAGCAGTACTTC	CASSGGGAGSYEQYF
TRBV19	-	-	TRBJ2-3	TGTGCCAGTATCGAAGGGTTGACCCCCCTTGTGGAAGATACGCAGTATTTT	CASIEGLTPLVEDTQYF
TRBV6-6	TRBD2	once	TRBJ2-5	TGTGCCAGCAGTTACTCTGCGGGGGAAGAGACCCAGTACTTC	CASSYSAGEETQYF
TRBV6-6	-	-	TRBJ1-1	TGTGCCAGCAGTTACTCGATGGGACAAAACACTGAAGCTTTCTTT	CASSYSMGQNTEAFF
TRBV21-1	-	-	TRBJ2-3	TGTGCCAGCAGCCCCGGGTCGACAGGGGGCTTTCTCGGGCTCCCAGATACGCAGTATTTT	CASSPGSTGGFLGLPDTQYF
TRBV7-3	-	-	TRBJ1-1	TGTGCCAGCAGCTTAGCGGGGGCGGACACTGAAGCTTTCTTT	CASSLAGADTEAFF
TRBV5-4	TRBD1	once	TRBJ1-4	TGTGCCAGCAGCCTCGACAGGGTGGAAAAACTGTTTTTT	CASSLDRVEKLFF
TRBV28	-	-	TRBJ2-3	TGTGCCAGCAGCCCCCCTTCGGTAGATACGCAGTATTTT	CASSPPSVDTQYF
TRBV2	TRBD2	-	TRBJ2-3	TGTGCCAGCAGGAGCAGGACTAGCGGGGGCCCAGATACGCAGTATTTT	CASRSRTSGGPDTQYF
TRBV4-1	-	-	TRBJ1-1	TGCGCCAGCAGCTATAAAAGTGGGACATTGAACACTGAAGCTTTCTTT	CASSYKSGTLNTEAFF
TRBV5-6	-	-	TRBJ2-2	TGTGCCAGCAGCCCCCCGGAGCGGAACACCGGGGAGCTGTTTTTT	CASSPPERNTGELFF
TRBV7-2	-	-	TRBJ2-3	TGTGCCAGCAGCTTGGGCCAAGCCTTTGGGCCAGATACGCAGTATTTT	CASSLGQAFGPDTQYF
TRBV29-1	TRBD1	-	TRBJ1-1	TGCAGCGTAACCGGGACAGGGCACACTGAAGCTTTCTTT	CSVTGTGHTEAFF
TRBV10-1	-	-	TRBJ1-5	TGCGCCAGCAGTGACAGGGTTCGCCAGCCCCAGCATTTT	CASSDRVRQPQHF
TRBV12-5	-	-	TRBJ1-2	TGTGCTAGTGGTTTGACCAACCGGGCGGGAGGCTACACCTTC	CASGLTNRAGGYTF
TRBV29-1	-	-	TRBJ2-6	TGCAGCGTTGGGAGCAAACCCGACTCTGGGGCCAACGTCCTGACTTTC	CSVGSKPDSGANVLTF
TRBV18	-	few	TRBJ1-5	TGTGCCAGCTCGCCGGACAGTTATAGCAATCAGCCCCAGCATTTT	CASSPDSYSNQPQHF
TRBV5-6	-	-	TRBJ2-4	TGTGCCAGCACCCTCGGGCTAGCCAAAAACATTCAGTACTTC	CASTLGLAKNIQYF
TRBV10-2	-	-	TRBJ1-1	TGCGCCAGCAGTGAGACGGGGGTCGACACTGAAGCTTTCTTT	CASSETGVDTEAFF
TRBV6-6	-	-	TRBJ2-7	TGTGCCAGCAGTTTCAGGACGGATGGAAACTACGAGCAGTACTTC	CASSFRTDGNYEQYF
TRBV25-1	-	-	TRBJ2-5	TGTGCCAGCACGCTGGCAGGACAGGCCGGAGGGGAGACCCAGTACTTC	CASTLAGQAGGETQYF
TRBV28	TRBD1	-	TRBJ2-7	TGTGCCAGCAGTTTGAGGACAGGGCCCCACGAGCAGTACTTC	CASSLRTGPHEQYF
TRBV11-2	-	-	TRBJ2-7	TGTGCCAGCAGCTTAGCTAGGTCGAGGACCGAGCAGTACTTC	CASSLARSRTEQYF
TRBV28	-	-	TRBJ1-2	TGTGCCAGCAGTTCGTCCACAGTCAGAGGCTACACCTTC	CASSSSTVRGYTF
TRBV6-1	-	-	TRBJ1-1	TGTGCCAGCAGTAATTGGCAGGGGCCTGAAGCTTTCTTT	CASSNWQGPEAFF
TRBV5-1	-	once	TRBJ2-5	TGCGCCAGCAGCTTGGTCCAGGCCCCCCAAGAGACCCAGTACTTC	CASSLVQAPQETQYF
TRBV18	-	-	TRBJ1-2	TGTGCCAGCTCACGGGACGTTGACAACTATGGCTACACCTTC	CASSRDVDNYGYTF
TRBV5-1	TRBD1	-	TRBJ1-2	TGCGCCAGCAGCGCCGGGACAGGGAACAACTATGGCTACACCTTC	CASSAGTGNNYGYTF
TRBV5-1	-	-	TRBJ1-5	TGCGCCAGCAGCTTGGGGGATCAGGGAAATCAGCCCCAGCATTTT	CASSLGDQGNQPQHF
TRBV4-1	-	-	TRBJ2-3	TGCGCCAGCAGCCAAGATCCGCAGGGAACGACAGATACGCAGTATTTT	CASSQDPQGTTDTQYF
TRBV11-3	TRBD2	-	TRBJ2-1	TGTGCCAGCAGCGCCCTAGCGGGAGTTACCTACAATGAGCAGTTCTTC	CASSALAGVTYNEQFF
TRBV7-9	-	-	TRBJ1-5	TGTGCCAGCAGCTTAGAGGGGGGTCAGCCCCAGCATTTT	CASSLEGGQPQHF